Listed below are T cell receptor beta chains from one sample, sequenced in a study of cytomegalovirus exposure and HLA in healthy donors. Method: immunoSEQ multiplex PCR; TCRdb's copy keeps in-frame clones and lacks some. The table has some 120,000 clones, about four fifths seen once. The sample consisted of PBMCs. These receptors were collected from a woman in her 40s in good health and CMV-seronegative. Both conserved end residues are part of each CDR3. The size field is filled for only some rows; it gives once, few, many or a size class.

clone_size: -
v_call: TRBV6-1
j_call: TRBJ2-7
cdr3_aa: CASNEAGGPYEQYF

clone_size: once
v_call: TRBV5-8
j_call: TRBJ2-3
cdr3_aa: CASINTSGETRTDTQYF

clone_size: few
v_call: TRBV5-1
j_call: TRBJ1-1
cdr3_aa: CASSLGGDRRHTEAFF

clone_size: once
v_call: TRBV7-9
j_call: TRBJ1-5
cdr3_aa: CASTRDGNQPQHF

clone_size: -
v_call: TRBV30
j_call: TRBJ2-4
cdr3_aa: CAWSQGTKNIQYF

clone_size: -
v_call: TRBV5-5
j_call: TRBJ2-6
cdr3_aa: CASSLQVPSGANVLTF

clone_size: -
v_call: TRBV29-1
j_call: TRBJ2-1
cdr3_aa: CSAWDSDYNEQFF

clone_size: once
v_call: TRBV5-4
j_call: TRBJ2-1
cdr3_aa: CASSGDRAREQFF

clone_size: -
v_call: TRBV5-4
j_call: TRBJ1-1
cdr3_aa: CASSREGRTNTEAFF

clone_size: -
v_call: TRBV15
j_call: TRBJ1-5
cdr3_aa: CATTRGQGQQPQHF

clone_size: -
v_call: TRBV18
j_call: TRBJ1-2
cdr3_aa: CASSPPEGFGYTF

clone_size: -
v_call: TRBV7-6
j_call: TRBJ1-1
cdr3_aa: CASRLGEVAEAFF

clone_size: -
v_call: TRBV5-6
j_call: TRBJ1-5
cdr3_aa: CASSLDSSNQPQHF

clone_size: -
v_call: TRBV19
j_call: TRBJ2-3
cdr3_aa: CASSMPSVVGTDTQYF

clone_size: few
v_call: TRBV27
j_call: TRBJ1-6
cdr3_aa: CASSDLPGQYNSPLHF

clone_size: -
v_call: TRBV20-1
j_call: TRBJ1-2
cdr3_aa: CSAGTGLPTF

clone_size: -
v_call: TRBV7-3
j_call: TRBJ2-3
cdr3_aa: CASSQPRTGGTDTQYF

clone_size: -
v_call: TRBV11-3
j_call: TRBJ1-1
cdr3_aa: CASSLTGTTEAFF

clone_size: -
v_call: TRBV18
j_call: TRBJ2-5
cdr3_aa: CASSRGEGETQYF

clone_size: -
v_call: TRBV5-4
j_call: TRBJ2-7
cdr3_aa: CASSLDPTSGSYEQYF

clone_size: -
v_call: TRBV14
j_call: TRBJ2-2
cdr3_aa: CASSQDLGPGGARYSGTGELFF

clone_size: -
v_call: TRBV2
j_call: TRBJ2-1
cdr3_aa: CASNGRGTNNEQFF

clone_size: -
v_call: TRBV7-9
j_call: TRBJ2-7
cdr3_aa: CASSPGLARYEQYF

clone_size: -
v_call: TRBV6-1
j_call: TRBJ2-5
cdr3_aa: CASSEWTAGDRETQYF

clone_size: -
v_call: TRBV7-3
j_call: TRBJ2-1
cdr3_aa: CASSSGVPQYNEQFF

clone_size: -
v_call: TRBV27
j_call: TRBJ1-6
cdr3_aa: CASSFERIRASPLHF

clone_size: -
v_call: TRBV15
j_call: TRBJ1-4
cdr3_aa: CATSRDYAWVQTAHREKLFF

clone_size: -
v_call: TRBV29-1
j_call: TRBJ2-7
cdr3_aa: CSAQGAAREQYF

clone_size: -
v_call: TRBV7-9
j_call: TRBJ1-2
cdr3_aa: CASSLRQGATGGYTF

clone_size: -
v_call: TRBV7-9
j_call: TRBJ2-1
cdr3_aa: CASSSNGKGNEQFF

clone_size: -
v_call: TRBV19
j_call: TRBJ1-6
cdr3_aa: CASSSFGSPNSPLHF

clone_size: -
v_call: TRBV7-8
j_call: TRBJ2-7
cdr3_aa: CASSPRGGYEQYF

clone_size: -
v_call: TRBV5-8
j_call: TRBJ2-1
cdr3_aa: CASSPGRGNEQFF

clone_size: -
v_call: TRBV11-2
j_call: TRBJ2-1
cdr3_aa: CASTHRASGSSYNEQFF

clone_size: -
v_call: TRBV6-1
j_call: TRBJ2-5
cdr3_aa: CASTEGTAQYF

clone_size: -
v_call: TRBV29-1
j_call: TRBJ1-2
cdr3_aa: CSVPSRGDAYGYTF

clone_size: -
v_call: TRBV5-5
j_call: TRBJ2-1
cdr3_aa: CASSLASSRTVEQFF

clone_size: -
v_call: TRBV6-6
j_call: TRBJ2-1
cdr3_aa: CASSYFIRLAGAGQFF

clone_size: -
v_call: TRBV5-1
j_call: TRBJ1-2
cdr3_aa: CASSSRGDYGYTF

clone_size: -
v_call: TRBV6-1
j_call: TRBJ2-7
cdr3_aa: CASTTQGQGYYEQYF

clone_size: -
v_call: TRBV19
j_call: TRBJ1-6
cdr3_aa: CASSMVRVVGNSPLHF

clone_size: -
v_call: TRBV5-1
j_call: TRBJ2-1
cdr3_aa: CASSLRREGLGREFF

clone_size: -
v_call: TRBV7-2
j_call: TRBJ2-1
cdr3_aa: CASTAGRRLYNEQFF

clone_size: -
v_call: TRBV5-3
j_call: TRBJ1-3
cdr3_aa: CARTRLDGTGLF

clone_size: few
v_call: TRBV10-3
j_call: TRBJ2-3
cdr3_aa: CAISEPPGTQYF

clone_size: -
v_call: TRBV5-1
j_call: TRBJ1-5
cdr3_aa: CASSLISESNQPQHF

clone_size: -
v_call: TRBV15
j_call: TRBJ2-1
cdr3_aa: CATSPPGVTFNEQFF

clone_size: -
v_call: TRBV27
j_call: TRBJ2-7
cdr3_aa: CASKRTSGVYEQYF

clone_size: -
v_call: TRBV28
j_call: -
cdr3_aa: CASSSPGQLNYEQYF

clone_size: once
v_call: TRBV6-1
j_call: TRBJ2-2
cdr3_aa: CASSERWDTNANTGELFF

clone_size: -
v_call: TRBV28
j_call: TRBJ2-2
cdr3_aa: CASSWTGTNTGELFF

clone_size: -
v_call: TRBV19
j_call: TRBJ1-5
cdr3_aa: CASSSSGTTSNQPQHF

clone_size: -
v_call: TRBV30
j_call: TRBJ1-1
cdr3_aa: CAWNRERAEAFF

clone_size: -
v_call: TRBV18
j_call: TRBJ2-2
cdr3_aa: CASSPTGTRGTGELFF

clone_size: -
v_call: TRBV4-1
j_call: TRBJ2-7
cdr3_aa: CASSLEQGNYEQYF

clone_size: once
v_call: TRBV29-1
j_call: TRBJ1-2
cdr3_aa: CSVEGGSLYGYTF